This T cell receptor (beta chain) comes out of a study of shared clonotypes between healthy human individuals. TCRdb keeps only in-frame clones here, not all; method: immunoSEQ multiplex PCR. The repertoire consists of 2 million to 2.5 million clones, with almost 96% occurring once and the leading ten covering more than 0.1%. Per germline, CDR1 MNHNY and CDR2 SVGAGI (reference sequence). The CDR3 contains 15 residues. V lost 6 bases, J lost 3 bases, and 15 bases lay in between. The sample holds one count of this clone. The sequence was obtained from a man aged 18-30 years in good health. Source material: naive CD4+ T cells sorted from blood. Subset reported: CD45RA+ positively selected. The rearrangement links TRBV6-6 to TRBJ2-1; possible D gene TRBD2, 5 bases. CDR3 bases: TGTGCCAGCAGCCCGTCGGGGAGTTACTACAATGAGCAGTTCTTC. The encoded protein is CASSPSGSYYNEQFF.